Below, 9 T cell receptor beta chains from the same sample are listed, as sequenced in a study of blood T cell repertoires in COVID-19. Clones were read by immunoSEQ multiplex PCR, and TCRdb kept only the in-frame ones, dropping some. The sample comprises 60,000 to 90,000 clones, 65% to 85% of which are singletons, and 5.8% rests with the top ten. The sample consisted of peripheral blood. These receptors all stem from a man aged 60 to 75 with active or convalescent COVID-19.

V gene TRBV30 combines with J gene TRBJ1-5; 9 bases are shared with TRBD1. The CDR3 sequence is 13 residues long. V lost 4 bases, J lost 4 bases, and 2 bases stayed unmatched. Germline V gene sequence: CDR1 GTSNPN, CDR2 SVGIG (reference sequence). The CDR3 protein is CAWTQGANQPQHF. The CDR3 bases are TGTGCCTGGACACAGGGGGCTAATCAGCCCCAGCATTTT. Drawing the rest from reference TRBV30 and TRBJ1-5, the complete variable domain is SQTIHQWPATLVQPVGSPLSLECTVEGTSNPNLYWYRQAAGRGLQLLFYSVGIGQISSEVPQNLSASRPQDRQFILSSKKLLLSDSGFYLCAWTQGANQPQHFGDGTRLSIL.

The chain combines TRBV7-8 with TRBJ2-1; TRBD2 agrees at 8 bases. V was pared by 11 bases and J by 3 bases, with 3 bases of the junction left unmatched. The CDR3 covers 12 residues. In germline, CDR1 is SGHVS, CDR2 FQNEAQ. CDR3 DNA: TGTGCCGCAGGGACTAGCTACAATGAGCAGTTCTTC. Amino acids: CAAGTSYNEQFF.

The J gene is TRBJ1-2, the V gene TRBV9, with D hard to call. The CDR3 extends over 14 amino acids. The ends were cut back, 4 bases at V and 3 bases at J, with 13 bases in the middle. The germline CDR1 and CDR2 sequences are SGDLS and YYNGEE. CDR3 bases: TGTGCCAGCAGCCCGCGTAGTATGGACTATGGCTACACCTTC. Translated, it gives CASSPRSMDYGYTF.

The CDR3 sequence: CASSPHRETFYGYTF. The DNA for the CDR3 is TGTGCCAGCAGCCCGCACAGGGAAACTTTCTATGGCTACACCTTC. This chain joins TRBV7-9 and TRBJ1-2; D possibly corresponds to TRBD1 (6 bases). CDR3 length equals 15 residues. V lost 5 bases and J 4 bases, leaving 17 bases between the germline ends. Germline V gene lookup returns CDR1 SEHNR and CDR2 FQNEAQ (reference sequence).

The V and J genes are TRBV6-5 and TRBJ1-6; TRBD1 matches at 7 bases. J gave up 13 bases and V 11 bases, and 17 bases lay outside the gene matches. CDR1 is MNHEY and CDR2 is SVGAGI in the germline V gene. This CDR3 contains 14 residues. The CDR3 nucleotides read TGTGCCGCACGGGACAGTGCCTCTTATGGCCCCCTCCACTTT. Amino acid sequence: CAARDSASYGPLHF.

The gene calls are TRBV4-1 and TRBJ2-7; D may be TRBD2 (6 bases). CDR3 length equals 15 residues. Germline assignment: CDR1 MGHRA and CDR2 YSYEKL. V lost 4 bases to trimming and J lost 2 bases, with 15 bases between them. In DNA form, the CDR3 reads TGCGCCAGCAGCCGCGGGACCGACCTCACCTACGAGCAGTACTTC. Its translation: CASSRGTDLTYEQYF.

Only one count was recorded for this clone. The rearrangement links TRBV5-1 to TRBJ1-2; tentative D call: TRBD1 (6 bases). The V end was cut by 4 bases, the J end by 6 bases, with 16 bases between. Germline assignment: CDR1 SGHRS and CDR2 YFSETQ. This CDR3 has 14 residues. CDR3 DNA: TGCGCCAGCAGCCACTCGGGACATGAAAATGGCTACACCTTC. This translates into CASSHSGHENGYTF.

This clone has more than one count but fewer than ten. The V call is TRBV7-3, the J call TRBJ2-3, with D possibly matching TRBD2 (6 bases). V lost 1 base, J lost 0 bases, and 11 bases lay in between. Germline V CDR1 and CDR2: SGHTA, FQGTGA. The CDR3 extends over 16 amino acids. The CDR3 sequence: CASSLMGSGSTDTQYF. The CDR3 DNA reads as TGTGCCAGCAGCTTAATGGGTAGCGGTAGCACAGATACGCAGTATTTT.

This chain connects TRBV19 to TRBJ1-1, with TRBD1 matching 9 bases. The CDR3 contains 16 residues. V lost 7 bases and J lost 6; bases outside the gene matches: 15. Germline assignment: CDR1 LNHDA and CDR2 SQIVND (reference sequence). The CDR3 DNA reads TGTGCCAGTACCCTCGGCGGGGGACAGGGTCGGCCTGAAGCTTTCTTT. Protein sequence: CASTLGGGQGRPEAFF.